The T cell receptor beta chain described here comes from a study of blood T cell repertoires in COVID-19. Across the whole study: COVID-19 samples collected from the United States, Italy and Spain covered acute and convalescent phases.

Original handling: Amplification of reference gene primers was used by the study to estimate nucleated cell counts. Some clones are missing from TCRdb's copy, which holds only in-frame ones; the method was immunoSEQ multiplex PCR. V, J and clone size are taken as reported in that table, and D and trimming were inferred from the DNA itself. The data show about 88,000 clones, with 72% seen just once and 20% to 25% held by the top ten. The germline gives CDR1 PRHDT, CDR2 FYEKMQ (reference sequence). With 5 bases clipped from V and 3 bases from J, the junction kept 11 bases outside the gene matches. CDR3 length equals 16 residues.

The sequence was obtained from a woman aged 60-75 years in a cohort sampled during active or convalescent COVID-19. This chain links TRBV13 with TRBJ1-2; 8 positions match TRBD1. The source material was peripheral blood. CDR3 protein: CASSPPTGALDYGYTF. CDR3 in DNA: TGTGCCAGCAGCCCTCCGACAGGGGCCCTGGACTATGGCTACACCTTC.